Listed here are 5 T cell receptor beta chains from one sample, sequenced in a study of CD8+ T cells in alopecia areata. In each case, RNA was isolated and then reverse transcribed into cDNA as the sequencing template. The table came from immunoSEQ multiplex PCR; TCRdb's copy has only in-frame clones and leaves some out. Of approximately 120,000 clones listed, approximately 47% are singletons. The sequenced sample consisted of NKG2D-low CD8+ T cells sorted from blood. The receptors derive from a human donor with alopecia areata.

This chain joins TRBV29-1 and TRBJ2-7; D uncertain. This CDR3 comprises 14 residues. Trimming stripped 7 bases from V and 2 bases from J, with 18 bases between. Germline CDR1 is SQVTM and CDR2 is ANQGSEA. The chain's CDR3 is CSASPETAPYEQYF. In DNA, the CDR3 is TGCAGCGCATCACCCGAGACGGCCCCCTACGAGCAGTACTTC.

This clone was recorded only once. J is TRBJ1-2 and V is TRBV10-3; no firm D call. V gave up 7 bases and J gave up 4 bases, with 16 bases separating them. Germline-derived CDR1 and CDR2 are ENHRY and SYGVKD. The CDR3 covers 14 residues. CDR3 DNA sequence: TGTGCCATCAAGGACGTGGACGGATCCTATGGCTACACCTTC. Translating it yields CAIKDVDGSYGYTF.

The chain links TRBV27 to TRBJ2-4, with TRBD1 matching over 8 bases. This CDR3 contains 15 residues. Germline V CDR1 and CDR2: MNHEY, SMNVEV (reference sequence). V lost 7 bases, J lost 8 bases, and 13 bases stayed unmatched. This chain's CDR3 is CASNPTAGGIDIQYF. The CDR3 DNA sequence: TGTGCCAGCAATCCCACAGCAGGGGGCATAGACATTCAGTACTTC.

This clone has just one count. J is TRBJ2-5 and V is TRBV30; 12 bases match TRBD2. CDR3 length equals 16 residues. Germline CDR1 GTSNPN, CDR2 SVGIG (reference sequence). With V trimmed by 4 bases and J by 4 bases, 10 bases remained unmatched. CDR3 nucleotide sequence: TGTGCCTGGACAGCGCCCAGGACTAGCGGGGTAGAGACCCAGTACTTC. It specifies CAWTAPRTSGVETQYF.

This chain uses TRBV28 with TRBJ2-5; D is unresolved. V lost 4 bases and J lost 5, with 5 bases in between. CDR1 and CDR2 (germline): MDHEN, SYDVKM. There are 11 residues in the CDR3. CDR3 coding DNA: TGTGCCAGCAGTTATGCGGAGACCCAGTACTTC. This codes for CASSYAETQYF.